The 17 T cell receptor beta chains listed next were all sequenced from one sample in a study of blood T cell repertoires in COVID-19. Libraries were prepared by immunoSEQ multiplex PCR; TCRdb keeps only in-frame clonotypes and omits some of them. This sample has 250,000 to 300,000 clones; nearly 90% occur once, and the top ten carry just under 1%. Material for sequencing was PBMCs or T cells enriched from blood (not recorded which). The receptor set was obtained from a woman in her thirties who had recovered from COVID-19.

In this sample, this clone turned up a few times. This chain connects TRBV3-1 (or the pseudogene TRBV3-2) to TRBJ1-1; D remains unclear. CDR3 length: 14 amino acids. V lost 0 bases and J lost 3, with 8 bases in between. Germline loops: CDR1 LGHDT, CDR2 YNNKEL (reference sequence). CDR3 loop: CASSQDWEHTEAFF. CDR3 DNA sequence: TGTGCCAGCAGCCAAGATTGGGAGCACACTGAAGCTTTCTTT.

V usage is TRBV28 and J usage is TRBJ1-4; D is unresolved. CDR3 size: 15 residues. CDR1 MDHEN and CDR2 SYDVKM come from the germline V gene. V was pared by 5 bases and J by 1 base, with 11 bases between. The DNA for the CDR3 is TGTGCCAGCAGTCCCCTAGGGAGAACTAATGAAAAACTGTTTTTT. Amino acid sequence: CASSPLGRTNEKLFF.

In DNA form, the CDR3 reads TGCAGCGTTTGGGGGGGCTCCTACGAGCAGTACTTC. This sequence encodes CSVWGGSYEQYF. The rearrangement links TRBV29-1 to TRBJ2-7, with TRBD2 identical over 7 bases. This CDR3 has 12 amino acids. The V segment lost 5 bases and the J segment 0 bases; nucleotides outside the gene matches: 1. Per germline, CDR1 SQVTM and CDR2 ANQGSEA.

The chain employs TRBV3-1 (or the pseudogene TRBV3-2) and TRBJ2-7; D possibly corresponds to TRBD2 (6 bases). Trimming stripped 4 bases from V and 3 bases from J, with 16 bases between. CDR1 LGHDT and CDR2 YNNKEL come from the germline V gene (reference sequence). The CDR3 contains 15 residues. The CDR3 nucleotides read TGTGCCAGCAGCCCAGACCTTAGCGGACTCTACGAGCAGTACTTC. Translation gives CASSPDLSGLYEQYF.

The gene calls are TRBV27 and TRBJ1-2; TRBD1 matches at 11 bases. V lost 3 bases and J lost 6; bases outside the gene matches: 12. Germline loops: CDR1 MNHEY, CDR2 SMNVEV (reference sequence). This CDR3 spans 17 amino acids. Written as DNA, the CDR3 is TGTGCCAGCAGTTTCTGGGACAGGGGGTTGGTATTTGATGGCTACACCTTC. This gives the protein CASSFWDRGLVFDGYTF.

The J gene is TRBJ1-1, the V gene TRBV27, with D maybe TRBD1 (6 bases). Looked up from germline, CDR1 is MNHEY and CDR2 is SMNVEV (reference sequence). Trimming took off 0 bases at V and 6 bases at J, with 14 bases between the two ends. The length of the CDR3 is 15 residues. The CDR3 reads CASSLSFQGSPEAFF. The CDR3, as DNA: TGTGCCAGCAGTTTATCTTTCCAGGGGAGCCCTGAAGCTTTCTTT.

Concerning this clone itself: The sample carries other DNA sequences with the same CDR3. The rearrangement joins TRBV9 to TRBJ2-3; 8 positions agree with TRBD2. CDR1 is SGDLS and CDR2 is YYNGEE in the germline V gene. This CDR3 is 15 amino acids long. With 1 base clipped from V and 4 bases from J, the junction kept 5 bases outside the gene matches. The chain's CDR3 is CASSVSGRGADTQYF. The CDR3 DNA follows: TGTGCCAGCAGCGTAAGCGGGAGAGGCGCAGATACGCAGTATTTT.

This sequence joins TRBV3-1 (or the pseudogene TRBV3-2) and TRBJ2-7, with 9 bases fitting TRBD2. Trimming took 2 bases from V and 4 from J; bases not matched to a gene: 12. The CDR3 is 17 amino acids. Germline V gene sequence: CDR1 LGHDT, CDR2 YNNKEL (reference sequence). The CDR3 is CASSQTFELAGRYEQYF. In DNA form, the CDR3 reads TGTGCCAGCAGCCAAACCTTCGAACTAGCGGGTCGTTACGAGCAGTACTTC.

V and J are TRBV3-1 (or the pseudogene TRBV3-2) and TRBJ1-5, with 7 positions matching TRBD1. V trimming: 4 bases; J trimming: 1 base; junction bases outside the gene matches: 4. Germline V lookup: CDR1 LGHDT, CDR2 YNNKEL (reference sequence). The CDR3 runs 15 residues. In DNA, the CDR3 is TGTGCCAGCAGCCCCAGGGGGGTGAGCAATCAGCCCCAGCATTTT. This codes for CASSPRGVSNQPQHF.

The chain recombines TRBV3-1 (or the pseudogene TRBV3-2) with TRBJ2-5, with D possibly matching TRBD1 (6 bases). The CDR3 has 14 amino acids. Germline V CDR1 and CDR2: LGHDT, YNNKEL (reference sequence). V was cut by 4 bases and J by 1 base, with 10 bases left in between. This chain's CDR3 is CASSPQGSQETQYF. The CDR3, as DNA: TGTGCCAGCAGCCCACAGGGATCCCAAGAGACCCAGTACTTC.

The V and J genes are TRBV6-5 and TRBJ2-7; D remains ambiguous. This CDR3 has 14 residues. Trimming stripped 2 bases from V and 7 bases from J, with 15 bases between. Germline V gene data show CDR1 as MNHEY and CDR2 as SVGAGI. CDR3: CASSYAADFKEQYF. The CDR3 nucleotides are TGTGCCAGCAGTTACGCCGCTGACTTTAAGGAGCAGTACTTC.

The CDR3 DNA sequence: TGCGCCAGCAGCCCCGGACTAGCGGGAGGGCCAGGAGAGACCCAGTACTTC. This codes for CASSPGLAGGPGETQYF. The chain recombines TRBV5-1 with TRBJ2-5, with 15 bases identical to TRBD2. With 4 bases clipped from V and 4 bases from J, the junction kept 8 bases outside the gene matches. Germline V CDR1 and CDR2: SGHRS, YFSETQ. The CDR3 has 17 residues.

This clone was seen just once. This chain connects TRBV2 to TRBJ2-1; tentative D call: TRBD2 (6 bases). This CDR3 spans 16 amino acids. Germline lookup yields CDR1 SNHLY and CDR2 FYNNEI. The germline V and J ends were trimmed by 6 bases and 4 bases, with 19 bases remaining between them. CDR3 amino acids: CASSGRGTQRYNEQFF. CDR3 sequence (DNA): TGTGCCAGCAGCGGGCGCGGGACTCAGAGATACAATGAGCAGTTCTTC.

The chain employs TRBV30 and TRBJ1-4, with D tentatively TRBD1 (5 bases). The CDR3 is 14 residues long. With 5 bases removed from V and 0 bases from J, the gap between germline ends came to 10 bases. From germline, CDR1 is GTSNPN and CDR2 SVGIG (reference sequence). The DNA for the CDR3 is TGTGCCTGGCCCGGGGGGACAACTAATGAAAAACTGTTTTTT. It translates to CAWPGGTTNEKLFF.

The chain employs TRBV18 and TRBJ2-3; D ambiguous. Germline CDR1 reads KGHSH; CDR2 reads LQKENI. CDR3 length equals 10 residues. V lost 8 bases to trimming and J lost 5 bases, with 5 bases between them. CDR3 region: CASAGDTQYF. The CDR3 DNA follows: TGTGCCAGCGCCGGAGATACGCAGTATTTT. The complete variable domain, with remaining parts taken from reference TRBV18 and TRBJ2-3, reads NAGVMQNPRHLVRRRGQEARLRCSPMKGHSHVYWYRQLPEEGLKFMVYLQKENIIDESGMPKERFSAEFPKEGPSILRIQQVVRGDSAAYFCASAGDTQYFGPGTRLTVL.

This chain links TRBV5-1 with TRBJ1-1; maybe TRBD1 (5 bases). The CDR3 is made up of 15 amino acids. Germline V gives CDR1 SGHRS, CDR2 YFSETQ. V was cut by 7 bases and J by 2 bases, with 18 bases left in between. CDR3 in amino acids: CASSPLGDRNTEAFF. Written as DNA, the CDR3 is TGCGCCAGCTCGCCGCTCGGCGACAGAAACACTGAAGCTTTCTTT.

The genes are TRBV9 and TRBJ2-2, with 7 bases aligning to TRBD1. The junction had 7 bases not matched to a gene; V was cut back by 3 bases and J by 5 bases. Per germline, CDR1 SGDLS and CDR2 YYNGEE. The CDR3 has 15 amino acids. The CDR3 reads CASSDEGARTGELFF. The CDR3 nucleotides read TGTGCCAGCAGCGACGAGGGGGCGAGAACCGGGGAGCTGTTTTTT.